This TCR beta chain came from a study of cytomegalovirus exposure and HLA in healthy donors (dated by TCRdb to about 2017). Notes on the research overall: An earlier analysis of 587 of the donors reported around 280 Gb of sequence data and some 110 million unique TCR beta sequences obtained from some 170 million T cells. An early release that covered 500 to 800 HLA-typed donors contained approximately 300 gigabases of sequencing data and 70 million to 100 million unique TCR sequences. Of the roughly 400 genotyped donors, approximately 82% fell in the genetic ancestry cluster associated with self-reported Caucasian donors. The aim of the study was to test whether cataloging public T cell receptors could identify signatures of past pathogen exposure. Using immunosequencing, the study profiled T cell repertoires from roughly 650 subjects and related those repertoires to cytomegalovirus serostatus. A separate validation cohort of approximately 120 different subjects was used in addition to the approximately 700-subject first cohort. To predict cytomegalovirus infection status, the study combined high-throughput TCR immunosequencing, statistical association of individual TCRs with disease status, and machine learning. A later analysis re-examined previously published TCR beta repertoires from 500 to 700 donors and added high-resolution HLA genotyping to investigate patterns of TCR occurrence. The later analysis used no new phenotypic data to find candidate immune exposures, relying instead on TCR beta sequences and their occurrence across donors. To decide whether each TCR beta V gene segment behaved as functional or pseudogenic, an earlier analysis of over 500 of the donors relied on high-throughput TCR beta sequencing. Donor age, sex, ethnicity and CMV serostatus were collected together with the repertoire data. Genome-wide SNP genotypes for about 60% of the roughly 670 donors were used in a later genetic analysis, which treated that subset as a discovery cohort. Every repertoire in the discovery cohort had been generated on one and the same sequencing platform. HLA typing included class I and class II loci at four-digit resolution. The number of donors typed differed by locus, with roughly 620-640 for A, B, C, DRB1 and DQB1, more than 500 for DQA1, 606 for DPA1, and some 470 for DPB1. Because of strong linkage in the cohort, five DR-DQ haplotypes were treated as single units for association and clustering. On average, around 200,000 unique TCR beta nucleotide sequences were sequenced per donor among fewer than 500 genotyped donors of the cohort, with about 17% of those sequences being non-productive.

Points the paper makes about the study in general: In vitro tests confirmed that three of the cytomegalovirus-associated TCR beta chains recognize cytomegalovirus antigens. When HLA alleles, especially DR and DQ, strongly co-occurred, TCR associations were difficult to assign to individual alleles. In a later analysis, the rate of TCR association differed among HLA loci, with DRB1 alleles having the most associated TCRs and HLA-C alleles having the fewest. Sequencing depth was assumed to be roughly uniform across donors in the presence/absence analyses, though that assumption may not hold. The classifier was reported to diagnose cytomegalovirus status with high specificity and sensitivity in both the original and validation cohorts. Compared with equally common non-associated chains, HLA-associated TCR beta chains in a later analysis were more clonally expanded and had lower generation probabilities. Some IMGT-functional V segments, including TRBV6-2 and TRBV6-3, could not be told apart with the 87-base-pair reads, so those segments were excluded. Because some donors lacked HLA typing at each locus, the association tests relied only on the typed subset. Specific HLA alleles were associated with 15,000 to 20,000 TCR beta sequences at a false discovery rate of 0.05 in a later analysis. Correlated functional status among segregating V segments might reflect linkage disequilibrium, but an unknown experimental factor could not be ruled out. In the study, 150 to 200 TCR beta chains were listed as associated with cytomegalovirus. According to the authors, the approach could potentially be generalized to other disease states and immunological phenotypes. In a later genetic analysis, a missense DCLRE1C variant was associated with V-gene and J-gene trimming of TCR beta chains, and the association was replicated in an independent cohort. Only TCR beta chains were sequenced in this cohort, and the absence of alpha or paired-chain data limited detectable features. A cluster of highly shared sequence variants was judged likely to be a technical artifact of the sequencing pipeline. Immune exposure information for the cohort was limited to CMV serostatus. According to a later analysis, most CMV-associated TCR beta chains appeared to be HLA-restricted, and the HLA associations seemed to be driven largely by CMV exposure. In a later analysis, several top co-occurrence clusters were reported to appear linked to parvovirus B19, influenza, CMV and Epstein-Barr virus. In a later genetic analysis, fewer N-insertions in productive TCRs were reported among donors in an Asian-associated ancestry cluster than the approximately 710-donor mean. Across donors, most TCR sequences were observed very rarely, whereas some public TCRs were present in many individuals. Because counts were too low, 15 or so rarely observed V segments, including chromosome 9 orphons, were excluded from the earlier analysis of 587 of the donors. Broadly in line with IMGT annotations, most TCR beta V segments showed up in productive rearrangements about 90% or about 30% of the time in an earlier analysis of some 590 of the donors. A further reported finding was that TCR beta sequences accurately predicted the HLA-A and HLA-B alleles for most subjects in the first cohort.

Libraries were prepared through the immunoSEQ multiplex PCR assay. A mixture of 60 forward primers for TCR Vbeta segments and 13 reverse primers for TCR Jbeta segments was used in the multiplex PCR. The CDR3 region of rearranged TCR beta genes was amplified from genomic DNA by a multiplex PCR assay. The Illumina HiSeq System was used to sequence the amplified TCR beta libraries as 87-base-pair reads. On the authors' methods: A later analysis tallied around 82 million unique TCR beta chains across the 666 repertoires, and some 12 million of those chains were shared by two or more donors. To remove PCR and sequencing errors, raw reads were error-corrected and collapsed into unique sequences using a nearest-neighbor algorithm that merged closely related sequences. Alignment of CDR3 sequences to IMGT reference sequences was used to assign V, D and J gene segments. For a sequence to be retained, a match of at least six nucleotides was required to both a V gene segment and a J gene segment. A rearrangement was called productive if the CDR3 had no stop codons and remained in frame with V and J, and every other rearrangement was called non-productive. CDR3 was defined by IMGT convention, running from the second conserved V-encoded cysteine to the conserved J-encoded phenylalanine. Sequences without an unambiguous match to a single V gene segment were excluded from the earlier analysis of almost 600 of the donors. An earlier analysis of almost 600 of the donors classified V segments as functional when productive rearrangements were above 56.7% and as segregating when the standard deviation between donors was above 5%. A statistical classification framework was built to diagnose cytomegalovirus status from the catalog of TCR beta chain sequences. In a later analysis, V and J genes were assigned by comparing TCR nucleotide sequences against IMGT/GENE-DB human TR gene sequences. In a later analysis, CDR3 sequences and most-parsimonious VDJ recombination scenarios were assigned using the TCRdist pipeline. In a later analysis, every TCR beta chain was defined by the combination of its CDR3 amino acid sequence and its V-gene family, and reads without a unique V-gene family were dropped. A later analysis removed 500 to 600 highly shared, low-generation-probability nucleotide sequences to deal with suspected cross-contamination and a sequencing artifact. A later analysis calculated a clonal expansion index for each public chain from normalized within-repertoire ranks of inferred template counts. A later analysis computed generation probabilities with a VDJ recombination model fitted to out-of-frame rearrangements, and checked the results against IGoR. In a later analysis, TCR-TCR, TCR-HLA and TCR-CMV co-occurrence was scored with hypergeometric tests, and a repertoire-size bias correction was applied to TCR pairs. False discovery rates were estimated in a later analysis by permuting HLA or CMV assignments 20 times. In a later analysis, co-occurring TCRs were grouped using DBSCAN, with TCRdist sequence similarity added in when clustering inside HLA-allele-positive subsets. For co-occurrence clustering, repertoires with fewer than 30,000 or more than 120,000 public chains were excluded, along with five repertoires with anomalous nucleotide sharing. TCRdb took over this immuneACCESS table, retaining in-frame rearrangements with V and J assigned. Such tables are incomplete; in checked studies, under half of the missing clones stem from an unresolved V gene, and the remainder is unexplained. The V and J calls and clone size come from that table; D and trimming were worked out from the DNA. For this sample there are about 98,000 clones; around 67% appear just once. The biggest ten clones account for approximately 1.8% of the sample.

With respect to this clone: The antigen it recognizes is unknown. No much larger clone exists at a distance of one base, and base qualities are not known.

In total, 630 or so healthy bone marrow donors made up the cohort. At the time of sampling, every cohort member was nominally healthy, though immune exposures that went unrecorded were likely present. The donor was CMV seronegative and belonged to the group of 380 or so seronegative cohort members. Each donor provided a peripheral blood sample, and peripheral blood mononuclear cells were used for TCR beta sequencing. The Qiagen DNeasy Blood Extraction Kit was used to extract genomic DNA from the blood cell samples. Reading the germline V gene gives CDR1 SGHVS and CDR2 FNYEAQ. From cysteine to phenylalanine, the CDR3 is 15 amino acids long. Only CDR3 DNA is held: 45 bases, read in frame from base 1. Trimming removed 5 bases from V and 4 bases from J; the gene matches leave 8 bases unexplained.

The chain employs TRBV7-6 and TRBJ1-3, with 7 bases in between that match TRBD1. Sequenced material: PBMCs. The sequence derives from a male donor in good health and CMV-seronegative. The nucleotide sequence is TGTGCCAGCAGCCCACGACAGGGAACAGGAAACACCATATATTTT. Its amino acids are CASSPRQGTGNTIYF. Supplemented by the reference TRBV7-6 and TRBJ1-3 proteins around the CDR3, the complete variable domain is GAGVSQSPRYKVTKRGQDVALRCDPISGHVSLYWYRQALGQGPEFLTYFNYEAQQDKSGLPNDRFSAERPEGSISTLTIQRTEQRDSAMYRCASSPRQGTGNTIYFGEGSWLTVV.